The sequence of this TCR beta chain was determined in a study of sequential checkpoint blockade in melanoma. Across the whole study: Matched biopsies came pretreatment and at week 13 for twenty-two patients.

This clone was found many times. Treatment meaning: randomized to nivolumab then ipilimumab (arm A) or the reverse (arm B). None of the patients previously received DNA-damaging chemotherapy. V trimming: 6 bases; J trimming: 4 bases; junction bases outside the gene matches: 12. The CDR3 has 17 residues. Only in-frame clones appear in the TCRdb table, and some are missing; sequencing was by immunoSEQ multiplex PCR. Among around 10,000 clones listed, around 27% were seen once. The chain is built from TRBV23-1 and TRBJ2-1; 10 bases align to TRBD2. TRBV23-1 is placed among ORFs of uncertain function. The input for sequencing was tumor tissue (inferred from file names), taken from a patient given nivolumab and ipilimumab in sequence. This TCR was sampled from a human donor with melanoma. The CDR3 region has the DNA TGCGCCAGCAGCCAAGAAAGGACTAGCGGAATTTACAATGAGCAGTTCTTC. Protein sequence: CASSQERTSGIYNEQFF.